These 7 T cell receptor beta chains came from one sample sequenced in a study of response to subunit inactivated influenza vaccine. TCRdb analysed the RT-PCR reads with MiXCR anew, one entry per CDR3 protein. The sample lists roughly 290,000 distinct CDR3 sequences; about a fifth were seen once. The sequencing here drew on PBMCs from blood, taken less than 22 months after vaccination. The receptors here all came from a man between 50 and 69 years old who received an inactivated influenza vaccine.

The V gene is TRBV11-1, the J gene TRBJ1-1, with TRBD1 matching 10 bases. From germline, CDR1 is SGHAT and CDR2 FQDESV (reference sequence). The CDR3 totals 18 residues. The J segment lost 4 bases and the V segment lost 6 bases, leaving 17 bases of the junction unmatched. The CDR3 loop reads CASRPSPGQGTPGTEAFF. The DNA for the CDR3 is TGTGCCAGCAGACCTAGTCCGGGACAGGGGACGCCGGGCACTGAAGCTTTCTTT.

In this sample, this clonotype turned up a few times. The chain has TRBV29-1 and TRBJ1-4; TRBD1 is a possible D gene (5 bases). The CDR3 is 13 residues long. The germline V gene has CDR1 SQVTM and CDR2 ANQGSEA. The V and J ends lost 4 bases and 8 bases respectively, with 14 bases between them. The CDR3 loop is CSVVGSGAEKLFF. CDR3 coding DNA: TGCAGCGTTGTTGGTTCCGGGGCAGAAAAACTGTTTTTT.

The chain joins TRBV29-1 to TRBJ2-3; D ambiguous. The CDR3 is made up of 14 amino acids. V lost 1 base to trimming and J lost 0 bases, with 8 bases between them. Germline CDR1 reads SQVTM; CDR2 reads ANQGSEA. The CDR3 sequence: CSVEGFASTDTQYF. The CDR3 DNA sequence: TGCAGCGTTGAAGGCTTCGCTAGCACAGATACGCAGTATTTT.

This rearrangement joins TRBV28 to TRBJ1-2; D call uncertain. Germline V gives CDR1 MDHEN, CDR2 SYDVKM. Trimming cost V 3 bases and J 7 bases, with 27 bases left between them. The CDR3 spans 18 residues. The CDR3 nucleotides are TGTGCCAGCAGTTTCCCCGACCTCTCCCGGGCCGCACAACTTGGCTACACCTTC. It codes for CASSFPDLSRAAQLGYTF.

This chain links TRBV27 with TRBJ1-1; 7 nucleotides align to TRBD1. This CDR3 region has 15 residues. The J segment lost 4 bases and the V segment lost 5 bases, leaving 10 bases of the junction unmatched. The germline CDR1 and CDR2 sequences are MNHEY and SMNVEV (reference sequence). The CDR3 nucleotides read TGTGCCAGCAGTGCGCGACAGGGAGGGCTCACTGAAGCTTTCTTT. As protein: CASSARQGGLTEAFF.

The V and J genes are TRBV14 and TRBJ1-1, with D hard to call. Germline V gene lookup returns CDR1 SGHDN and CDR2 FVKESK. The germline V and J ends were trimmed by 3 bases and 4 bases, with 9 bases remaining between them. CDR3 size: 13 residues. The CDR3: CASSQSRGTEAFF. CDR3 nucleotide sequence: TGTGCCAGCAGCCAGTCTCGGGGCACTGAAGCTTTCTTT.

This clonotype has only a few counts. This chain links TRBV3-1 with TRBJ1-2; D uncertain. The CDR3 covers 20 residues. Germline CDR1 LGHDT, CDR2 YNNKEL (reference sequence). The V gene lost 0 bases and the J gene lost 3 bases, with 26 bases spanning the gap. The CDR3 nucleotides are TGTGCCAGCAGCCAAGAGTCGGGCAGGCGGTTCGGGCCATCCTACTATGGCTACACCTTC. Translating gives CASSQESGRRFGPSYYGYTF.